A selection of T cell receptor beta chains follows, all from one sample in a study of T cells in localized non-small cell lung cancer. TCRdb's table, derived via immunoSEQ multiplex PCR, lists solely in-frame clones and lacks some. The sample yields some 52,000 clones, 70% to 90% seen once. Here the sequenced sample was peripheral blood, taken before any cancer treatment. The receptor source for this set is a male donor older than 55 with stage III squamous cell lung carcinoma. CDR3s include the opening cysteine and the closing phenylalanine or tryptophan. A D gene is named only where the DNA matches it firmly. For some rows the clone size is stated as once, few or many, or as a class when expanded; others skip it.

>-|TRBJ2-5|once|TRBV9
TGTGCCAGCAGCCCAGACGGGGCGGGGCAAGAGACCCAGTACTTC
CASSPDGAGQETQYF
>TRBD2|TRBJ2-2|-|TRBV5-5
TGTGCCAGCAGCTCCCGACTAGCGGGAGACACCGGGGAGCTGTTTTTT
CASSSRLAGDTGELFF
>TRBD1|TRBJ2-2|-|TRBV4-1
TGCGCCAGCAGCCAAGATACGGGGACAGGGTTTAGTAACACCGGGGAGCTGTTTTTT
CASSQDTGTGFSNTGELFF
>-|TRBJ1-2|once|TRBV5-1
TGCGCCAGCAGCGAAGCCTCAGGAGTCCTTAACTATGGCTACACCTTC
CASSEASGVLNYGYTF
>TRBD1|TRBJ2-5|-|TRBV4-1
TGCGCCAGCAGCCAAGGCCCGGGACAGGGGGGAGAGACCCAGTACTTC
CASSQGPGQGGETQYF
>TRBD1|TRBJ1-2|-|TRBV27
TGTGCCAGCAGGGGAGGACAGGGGGCGTGGGGCTACACCTTC
CASRGGQGAWGYTF
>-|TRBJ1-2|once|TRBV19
TGTGCCACCCTTGGGGGCAGAACAAACTATGGCTACACCTTC
CATLGGRTNYGYTF
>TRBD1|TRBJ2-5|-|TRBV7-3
TGTGCCAGCAGCACGGGACAGGGGTTTCAAGAGACCCAGTACTTC
CASSTGQGFQETQYF
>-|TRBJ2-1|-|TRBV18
TGTGCCAGCTCGGGGCAGAGAGCTGACAATGAGCAGTTCTTC
CASSGQRADNEQFF
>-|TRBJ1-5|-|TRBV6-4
TGTGCCAGCAGTGCAGATGGCAATCAGCCCCAGCATTTT
CASSADGNQPQHF
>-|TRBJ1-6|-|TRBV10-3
TGTGCCATCAGTGAGTTTCAGCAAAATTCACCCCTCCACTTT
CAISEFQQNSPLHF
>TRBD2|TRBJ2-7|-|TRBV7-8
TGTGCCAGCAGCTTAGCGAGCGGGAGGACCTACGAGCAGTACTTC
CASSLASGRTYEQYF
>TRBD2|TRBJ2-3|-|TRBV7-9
TGTGCCAGCAGCTCTGGGGGACTAGCGGGGGCCCCAGATACGCAGTATTTT
CASSSGGLAGAPDTQYF
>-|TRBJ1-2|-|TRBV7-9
TGTGCCAGCAGCTATGGTCAGACAAACTATGGCTACACCTTC
CASSYGQTNYGYTF
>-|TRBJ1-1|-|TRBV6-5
TGTGCCGGCAGTTACTCGGGAGCGTCTGAAGCTTTCTTT
CAGSYSGASEAFF
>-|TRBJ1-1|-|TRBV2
TGTGCCAGCAGTGAAGCGGGGGGTATCACTGAAGCTTTCTTT
CASSEAGGITEAFF
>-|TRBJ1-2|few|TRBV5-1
TGCGCCAGCAGCTCGGAGGACCGGGGCTATGGCTACACCTTC
CASSSEDRGYGYTF
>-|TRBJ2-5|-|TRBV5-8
TGTGCCAGCAGCTTAGCCGGTGAGACCCAGTACTTC
CASSLAGETQYF
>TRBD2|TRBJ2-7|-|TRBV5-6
TGTGCCAGCAGCTTCGGGGTAGCGGGAGCCGGCGAGCAGTACTTC
CASSFGVAGAGEQYF
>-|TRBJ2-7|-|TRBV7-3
TGTGCCAGCAGCTTATACGCCTCCTACGAGCAGTACTTC
CASSLYASYEQYF
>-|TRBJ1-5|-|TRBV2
TGTGCCAGCCAACGGACGATGATCGGGAATCAGCCCCAGCATTTT
CASQRTMIGNQPQHF
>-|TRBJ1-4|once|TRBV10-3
TGTGCCATCAGTGAGTCCGCTGAAAAACTGTTTTTT
CAISESAEKLFF
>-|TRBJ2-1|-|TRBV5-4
TGTGCCAGCAGCCTAGTTCCGAGACAGTCCTACAATGAGCAGTTCTTC
CASSLVPRQSYNEQFF
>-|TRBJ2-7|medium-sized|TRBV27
TGTGCCAGCAGTTTAGGGTCAGCTTCTACCTACGAGCAGTACTTC
CASSLGSASTYEQYF
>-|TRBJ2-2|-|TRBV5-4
TGTGCCAGCAGCTTTAGGGAGACCGGGGAGCTGTTTTTT
CASSFRETGELFF
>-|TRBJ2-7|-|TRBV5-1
TGCGCCAGCAGCTTACACAGCGACGAGCAGTACTTC
CASSLHSDEQYF
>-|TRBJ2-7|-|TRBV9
TGTGCCAGCAGCGTAGCCGAAGGATTCTACGAGCAGTACTTC
CASSVAEGFYEQYF
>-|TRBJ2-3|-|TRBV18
TGTGCCAGCTCACCACCGGGGATCTCTACAGATACGCAGTATTTT
CASSPPGISTDTQYF
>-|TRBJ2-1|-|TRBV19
TGTGCCAGTAGTATATCAGGGGGAGGGGGCAATGAGCAGTTCTTC
CASSISGGGGNEQFF
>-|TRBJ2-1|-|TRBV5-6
TGTGCCAGCAGCGGGCGGGGAGCCTCCTACAATGAGCAGTTCTTC
CASSGRGASYNEQFF
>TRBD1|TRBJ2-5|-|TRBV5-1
TGCGCCAGCAGCGCTGGGGCAGGGGGCGCCGAGACCCAGTACTTC
CASSAGAGGAETQYF
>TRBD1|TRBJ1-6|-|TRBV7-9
TGTGCCAGCAGCTTAGCGGGGACAGGATTACTTTCACCCCTCCACTTT
CASSLAGTGLLSPLHF
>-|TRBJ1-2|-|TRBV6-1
TGTGCCAGCAGCGAGGGACAAAACTATGGCTACACCTTC
CASSEGQNYGYTF
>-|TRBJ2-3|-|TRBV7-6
TGTGCCAGCAGCTTTATGGCAACCATTAGCACAGATACGCAGTATTTT
CASSFMATISTDTQYF
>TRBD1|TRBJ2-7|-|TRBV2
TGTGCCAGCAGATTGGGACAGGTAACCTACGAGCAGTACTTC
CASRLGQVTYEQYF
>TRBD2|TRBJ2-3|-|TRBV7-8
TGTGCCAGCAGCCCCTGGACTAGCGGGGACACAGATACGCAGTATTTT
CASSPWTSGDTDTQYF
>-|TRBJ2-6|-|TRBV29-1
TGCAGCGTTGAGACTGGGGCCAACGTCCTGACTTTC
CSVETGANVLTF
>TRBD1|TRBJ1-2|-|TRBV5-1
TGCGCCAGCAGCTCGAGGTTGGACAGGGTTGACGGCTACACCTTC
CASSSRLDRVDGYTF
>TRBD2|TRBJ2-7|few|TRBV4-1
TGCGCCAGCAGCCAAGCTAGAACTAGCGGCATACTGGCCTACGAGCAGTACTTC
CASSQARTSGILAYEQYF
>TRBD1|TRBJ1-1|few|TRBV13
TGTGCCAGCAGCCCCGGACAGGGTGACACTGAAGCTTTCTTT
CASSPGQGDTEAFF
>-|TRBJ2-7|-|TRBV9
TGTGCCAGCAGCACGGGATGGGTGGAGTACGAGCAGTACTTC
CASSTGWVEYEQYF
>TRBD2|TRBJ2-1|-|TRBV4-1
TGCGCCAGCAGCCAAGGGGGACTAGCGGGGTTCAATGAGCAGTTCTTC
CASSQGGLAGFNEQFF
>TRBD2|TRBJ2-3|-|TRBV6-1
TGTGCCAGCACCCCCGTAGCGGGGCGCACAGATACGCAGTATTTT
CASTPVAGRTDTQYF
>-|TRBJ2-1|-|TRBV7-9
TGTGCCAGCAGCTTACATCGGGACACAATGTACAATGAGCAGTTCTTC
CASSLHRDTMYNEQFF
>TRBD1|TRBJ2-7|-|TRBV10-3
TGTGCCATCAAGGGACAGGGGTCCTACGAGCAGTACTTC
CAIKGQGSYEQYF
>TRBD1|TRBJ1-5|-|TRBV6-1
TGTGCCGGCGCCGGGACAGGGGATCAGCCCCAGCATTTT
CAGAGTGDQPQHF
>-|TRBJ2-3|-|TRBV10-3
TGTGCCTCCAGAACGTCCAGGAGTGGGGATACGCAGTATTTT
CASRTSRSGDTQYF
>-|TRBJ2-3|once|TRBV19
TGTGCCAGTAGTAAACTAGGCGGGAATACGCAGTATTTT
CASSKLGGNTQYF